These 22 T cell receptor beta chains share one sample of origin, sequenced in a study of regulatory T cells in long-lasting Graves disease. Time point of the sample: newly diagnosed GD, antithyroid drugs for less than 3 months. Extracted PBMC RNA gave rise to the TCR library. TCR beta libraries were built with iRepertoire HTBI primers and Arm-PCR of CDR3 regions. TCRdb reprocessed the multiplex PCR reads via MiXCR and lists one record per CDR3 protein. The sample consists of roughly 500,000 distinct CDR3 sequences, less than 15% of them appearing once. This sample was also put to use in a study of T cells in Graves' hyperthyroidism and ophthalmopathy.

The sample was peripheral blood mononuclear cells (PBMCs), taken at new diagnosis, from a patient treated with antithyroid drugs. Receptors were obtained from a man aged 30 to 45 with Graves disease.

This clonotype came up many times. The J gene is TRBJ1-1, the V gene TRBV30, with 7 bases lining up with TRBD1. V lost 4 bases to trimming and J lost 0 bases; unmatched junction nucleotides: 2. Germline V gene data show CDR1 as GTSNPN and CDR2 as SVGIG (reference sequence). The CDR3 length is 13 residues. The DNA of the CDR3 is TGTGCCTGGACAGGGGGAATGAACACTGAAGCTTTCTTT. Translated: CAWTGGMNTEAFF.

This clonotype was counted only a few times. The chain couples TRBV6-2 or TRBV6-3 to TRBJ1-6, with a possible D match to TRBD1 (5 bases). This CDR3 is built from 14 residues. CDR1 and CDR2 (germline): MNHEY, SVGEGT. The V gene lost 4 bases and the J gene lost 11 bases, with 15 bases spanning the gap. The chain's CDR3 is CASSLTGPGTPLHF. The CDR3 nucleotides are TGTGCCAGCAGTTTAACGGGTCCAGGGACACCCCTCCACTTT.

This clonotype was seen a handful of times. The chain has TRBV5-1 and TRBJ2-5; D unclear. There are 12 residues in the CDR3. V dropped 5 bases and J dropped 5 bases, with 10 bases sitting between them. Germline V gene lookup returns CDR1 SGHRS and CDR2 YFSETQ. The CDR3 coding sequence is TGCGCCAGCAGGCCAGATAGGGAGACCCAGTACTTC. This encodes CASRPDRETQYF.

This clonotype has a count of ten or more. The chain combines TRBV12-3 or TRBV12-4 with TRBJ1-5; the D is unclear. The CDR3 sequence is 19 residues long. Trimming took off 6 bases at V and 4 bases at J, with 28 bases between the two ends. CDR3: CASSQTPMRRQEQNQPQHF. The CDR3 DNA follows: TGTGCCAGCAGCCAAACGCCTATGCGCCGGCAGGAACAAAATCAGCCCCAGCATTTT.

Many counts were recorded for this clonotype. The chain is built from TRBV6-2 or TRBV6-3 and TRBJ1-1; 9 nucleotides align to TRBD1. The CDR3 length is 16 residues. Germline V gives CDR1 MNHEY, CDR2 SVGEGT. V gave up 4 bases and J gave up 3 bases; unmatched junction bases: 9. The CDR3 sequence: CASSWGQGEGYTEAFF. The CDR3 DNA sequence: TGTGCCAGCAGTTGGGGACAGGGTGAGGGGTACACTGAAGCTTTCTTT.

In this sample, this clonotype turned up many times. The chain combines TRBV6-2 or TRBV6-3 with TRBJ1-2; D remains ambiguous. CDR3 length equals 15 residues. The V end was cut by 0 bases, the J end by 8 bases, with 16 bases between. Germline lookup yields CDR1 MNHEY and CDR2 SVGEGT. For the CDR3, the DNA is TGTGCCAGCAGTTACTCGGGCCGGTTGCAGTCCGGCTACACCTTC. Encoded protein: CASSYSGRLQSGYTF.

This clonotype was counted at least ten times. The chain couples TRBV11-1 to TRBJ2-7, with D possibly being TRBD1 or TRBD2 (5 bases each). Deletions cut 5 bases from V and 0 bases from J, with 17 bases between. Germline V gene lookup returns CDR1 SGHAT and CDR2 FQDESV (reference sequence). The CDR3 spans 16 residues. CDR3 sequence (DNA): TGTGCCAGCAGCCCCGACCGGGGCAAGAGCTCCTACGAGCAGTACTTC. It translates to CASSPDRGKSSYEQYF.

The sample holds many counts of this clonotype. The CDR3 DNA is TGCAGTGCCCCCCCGGGGGGGGCGAACACTGAAGCTTTCTTT. It encodes CSAPPGGANTEAFF. The gene calls are TRBV20-1 and TRBJ1-1; tentative D call: TRBD1 (6 bases). V was pared by 6 bases and J by 1 base, with 15 bases between. CDR1 DFQATT and CDR2 SNEGSKA come from the germline V gene (reference sequence). CDR3 size: 14 residues.

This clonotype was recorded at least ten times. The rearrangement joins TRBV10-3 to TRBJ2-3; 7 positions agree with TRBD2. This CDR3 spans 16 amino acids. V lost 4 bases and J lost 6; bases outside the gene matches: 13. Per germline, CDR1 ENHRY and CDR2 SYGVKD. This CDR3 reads CAISGGRGEVMDTQYF. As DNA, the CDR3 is TGTGCCATCAGTGGGGGGAGGGGAGAGGTAATGGATACGCAGTATTTT.

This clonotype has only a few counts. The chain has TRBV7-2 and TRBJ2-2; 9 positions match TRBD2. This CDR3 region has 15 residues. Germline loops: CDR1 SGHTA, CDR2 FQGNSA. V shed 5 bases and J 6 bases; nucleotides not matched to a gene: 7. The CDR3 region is CASSLSGRGAGELFF. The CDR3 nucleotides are TGTGCCAGCAGCCTTAGCGGGAGAGGAGCCGGGGAGCTGTTTTTT.

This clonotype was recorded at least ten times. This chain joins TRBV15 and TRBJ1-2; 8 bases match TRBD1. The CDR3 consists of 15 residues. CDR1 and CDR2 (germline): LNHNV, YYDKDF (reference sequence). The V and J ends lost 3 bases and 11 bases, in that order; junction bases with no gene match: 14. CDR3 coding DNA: TGTGCCACCAGCAGCTACGAGCAGGGGGCGCAGGGTTACACCTTC. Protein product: CATSSYEQGAQGYTF. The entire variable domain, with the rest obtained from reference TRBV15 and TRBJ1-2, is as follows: DAMVIQNPRYQVTQFGKPVTLSCSQTLNHNVMYWYQQKSSQAPKLLFHYYDKDFNNEADTPDNFQSRRPNTSFCFLDIRSPGLGDTAMYLCATSSYEQGAQGYTFGSGTRLTVV.

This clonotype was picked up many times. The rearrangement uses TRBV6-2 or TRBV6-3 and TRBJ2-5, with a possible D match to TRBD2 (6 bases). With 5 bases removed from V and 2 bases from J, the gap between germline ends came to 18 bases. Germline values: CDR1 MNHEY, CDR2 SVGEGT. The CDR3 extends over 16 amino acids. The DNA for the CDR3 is TGTGCCAGCAGTCCGCAGCTGGCGGCGGGGCAAGAGACCCAGTACTTC. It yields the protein CASSPQLAAGQETQYF.

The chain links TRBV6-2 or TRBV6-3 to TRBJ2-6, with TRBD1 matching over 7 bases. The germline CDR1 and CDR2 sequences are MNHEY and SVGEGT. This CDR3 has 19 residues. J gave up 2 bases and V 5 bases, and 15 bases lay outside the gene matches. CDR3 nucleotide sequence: TGTGCCAGCAGTGCAGGCTTACGAAGGGGGCTGACTGGGGCCAACGTCCTGACTTTC. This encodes CASSAGLRRGLTGANVLTF.

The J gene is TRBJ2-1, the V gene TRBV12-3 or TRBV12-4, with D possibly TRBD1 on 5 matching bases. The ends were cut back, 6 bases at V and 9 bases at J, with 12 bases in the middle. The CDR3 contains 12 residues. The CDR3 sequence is CASSLGVGEQFF. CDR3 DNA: TGTGCCAGCAGCCTAGGGGTTGGTGAGCAGTTCTTC.

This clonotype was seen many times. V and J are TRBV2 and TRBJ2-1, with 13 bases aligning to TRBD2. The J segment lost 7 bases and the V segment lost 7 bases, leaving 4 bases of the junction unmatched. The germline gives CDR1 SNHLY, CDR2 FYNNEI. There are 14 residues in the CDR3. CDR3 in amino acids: CASMGLAGHNEQFF. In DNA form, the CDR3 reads TGTGCCAGCATGGGACTAGCGGGACATAATGAGCAGTTCTTC.

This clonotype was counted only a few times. This CDR3 reads CASSWIAGDTDTQYF. The CDR3 DNA sequence: TGCGCCAGCAGCTGGATAGCGGGAGACACAGATACGCAGTATTTT. This chain uses TRBV5-1 with TRBJ2-3, with TRBD2 matching over 9 bases. V shed 3 bases, J shed 2 bases, and the junction held 4 bases outside the gene matches. This CDR3 is built from 15 residues. Germline loops: CDR1 SGHRS, CDR2 YFSETQ.

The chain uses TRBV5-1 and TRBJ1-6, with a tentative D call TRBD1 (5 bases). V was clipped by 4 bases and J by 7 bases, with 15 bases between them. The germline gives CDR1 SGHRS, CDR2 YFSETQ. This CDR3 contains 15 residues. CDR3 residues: CASSDGRVGNSPLHF. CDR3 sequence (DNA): TGCGCCAGCAGCGATGGCAGGGTAGGGAATTCACCCCTCCACTTT.

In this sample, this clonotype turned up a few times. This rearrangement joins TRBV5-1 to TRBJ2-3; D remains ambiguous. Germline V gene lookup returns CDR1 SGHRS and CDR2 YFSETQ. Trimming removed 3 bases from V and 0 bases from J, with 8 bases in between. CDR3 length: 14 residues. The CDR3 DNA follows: TGCGCCAGCAGCTCTTCTACCAGCACAGATACGCAGTATTTT. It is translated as CASSSSTSTDTQYF.

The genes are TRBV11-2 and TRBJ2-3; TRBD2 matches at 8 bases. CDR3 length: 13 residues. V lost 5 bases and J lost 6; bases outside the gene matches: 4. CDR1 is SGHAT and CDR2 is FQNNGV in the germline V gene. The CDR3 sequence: CASSRTSRDTQYF. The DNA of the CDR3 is TGTGCCAGCAGCCGGACTAGCAGGGATACGCAGTATTTT.

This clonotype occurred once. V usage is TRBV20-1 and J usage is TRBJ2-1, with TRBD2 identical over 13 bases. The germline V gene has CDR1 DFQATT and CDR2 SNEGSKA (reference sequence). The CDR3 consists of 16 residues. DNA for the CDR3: TGCAGCGCCTCAGGACTAGCGGGAGTGGGGGGGGATGAGCAGTTCTTC. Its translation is CSASGLAGVGGDEQFF.

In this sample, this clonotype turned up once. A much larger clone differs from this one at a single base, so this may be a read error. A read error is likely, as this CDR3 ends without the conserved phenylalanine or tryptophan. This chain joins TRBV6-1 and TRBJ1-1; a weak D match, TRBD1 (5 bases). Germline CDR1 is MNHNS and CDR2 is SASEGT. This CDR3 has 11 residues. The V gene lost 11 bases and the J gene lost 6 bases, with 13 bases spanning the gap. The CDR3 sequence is CAAQRGSEAFL. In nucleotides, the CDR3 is TGTGCCGCTCAACGGGGCTCTGAAGCTTTCCTT.

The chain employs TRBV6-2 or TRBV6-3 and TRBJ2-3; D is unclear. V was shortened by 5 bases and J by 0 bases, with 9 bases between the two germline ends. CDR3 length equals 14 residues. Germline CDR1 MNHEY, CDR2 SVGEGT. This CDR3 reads CASSVSASTDTQYF. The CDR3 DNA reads TGTGCCAGCAGTGTTTCAGCTAGCACAGATACGCAGTATTTT.